This T cell receptor beta chain comes out of a study of blood T cell repertoires in COVID-19. As for the study in general: The United States, Italy and Spain supplied acute and convalescent COVID-19 samples.

Generated by immunoSEQ multiplex PCR, the TCRdb table keeps only in-frame clones and is missing some. Here the sample spans 150,000 or so clones, roughly nine tenths being singletons. From germline, CDR1 is SGHAT and CDR2 FQNNGV. The CDR3 runs to 15 residues. Trimming removed 1 base from V and 4 bases from J; junction bases left unmatched: 3. The sequenced sample consisted of peripheral blood. The chain has TRBV11-2 and TRBJ2-5; 10 bases agree with TRBD2. The sequence was collected from a woman in her sixties or seventies with acute or convalescent COVID-19. CDR3 region: CASSLVAGGSETQYF. CDR3 coding DNA: TGTGCCAGCAGCTTAGTAGCGGGGGGCTCAGAGACCCAGTACTTC.